These 10 T cell receptor beta chains were sequenced from one sample in a study of CD8+ T cells in alopecia areata. Investigators isolated RNA and reverse transcribed it into cDNA to act as the sequencing template. Measured with immunoSEQ multiplex PCR; TCRdb has only the in-frame clones, and not every one. The data hold 190,000 or so clones, with 50% to 60% observed a single time. Treatment specified: oral pan-JAK inhibitor, 5-10 mg twice daily. This specimen was CD4+ T cells sorted from blood, taken at week 4, from a patient treated with tofacitinib. The source of these receptors is a human donor with alopecia areata.

The chain carries TRBV7-2 and TRBJ1-5; TRBD1 is a possible D gene (6 bases). V shed 4 bases and J shed 9 bases, with 13 bases lying between them. Germline CDR1 and CDR2: SGHTA and FQGNSA. The CDR3 spans 13 residues. This CDR3 is CASSSTGSGPQHF. In nucleotides, the CDR3 is TGTGCCAGCAGCTCGACAGGTTCCGGGCCCCAGCATTTT.

The CDR3 sequence is CASSPNPAGQGRDGYTF. CDR3 bases: TGTGCCAGCAGCCCTAATCCCGCGGGACAGGGACGAGATGGCTACACCTTC. V gene TRBV7-9 combines with J gene TRBJ1-2; 9 bases align to TRBD1. V was pared by 5 bases and J by 6 bases, with 16 bases of the junction left unmatched. CDR1 is SEHNR and CDR2 is FQNEAQ in the germline V gene (reference sequence). The CDR3 length is 17 residues.

This clone was found once. The CDR3 protein is CASSYRTSHYNEQFF. Written as DNA, the CDR3 is TGTGCCAGCAGCTACAGGACTAGCCATTACAATGAGCAGTTCTTC. V and J are TRBV11-2 and TRBJ2-1, with 8 bases identical to TRBD2. The junction had 6 bases not matched to a gene; V was cut back by 4 bases and J by 4 bases. Germline CDR1 is SGHAT and CDR2 is FQNNGV. CDR3 size: 15 residues.

The chain couples TRBV29-1 to TRBJ2-2; the D is unclear. The CDR3 length is 14 residues. Trimming shortened V by 4 bases and J by 2 bases, and 11 bases separated the two germline ends. In germline, CDR1 is SQVTM, CDR2 ANQGSEA. As DNA, the CDR3 is TGCAGCGTTGGCGCTGGGATCAACACCGGGGAGCTGTTTTTT. It specifies CSVGAGINTGELFF.

V gene TRBV7-9 combines with J gene TRBJ1-2; the D gene is possibly TRBD1 (5 bases). This CDR3 is 14 amino acids long. The V gene's germline CDR1 is SEHNR and CDR2 FQNEAQ (reference sequence). V dropped 7 bases and J dropped 4 bases, with 16 bases sitting between them. The CDR3 DNA is TGTGCCAGCACATACCGGCAGGGAAGCTATGGCTACACCTTC. The encoded protein is CASTYRQGSYGYTF.

This clone has a single count. J is TRBJ2-5 and V is TRBV4-1; no definite D call. There are 14 residues in the CDR3. Germline V gives CDR1 MGHRA, CDR2 YSYEKL. V lost 3 bases and J lost 4, with 12 bases in between. The CDR3 region has the DNA TGCGCCAGCAGCCAGAACCAATTCGTAGAGACCCAGTACTTC. The encoded protein is CASSQNQFVETQYF.

This chain connects TRBV2 to TRBJ1-5, with a weak D call TRBD1 (5 bases). V lost 6 bases, J lost 6 bases, and 12 bases lay in between. Looked up from germline, CDR1 is SNHLY and CDR2 is FYNNEI. This CDR3 region has 13 residues. The CDR3 loop reads CASRPRVGQPQHF. DNA of the CDR3: TGTGCCAGCAGGCCCAGGGTAGGTCAGCCCCAGCATTTT.

This clone was picked up a small number of times. V usage is TRBV5-4 and J usage is TRBJ2-3, with D possibly matching TRBD2 (5 bases). The CDR3 runs 15 residues. From germline, CDR1 is SGHNT and CDR2 YYREEE (reference sequence). V lost 0 bases, J lost 0 bases, and 8 bases lay in between. CDR3 sequence (DNA): TGTGCCAGCAGCTTGGAGGGCGGGAGCACAGATACGCAGTATTTT. Protein: CASSLEGGSTDTQYF.

This sequence joins TRBV20-1 and TRBJ2-7; possibly TRBD2 for D (6 bases). The germline V gene has CDR1 DFQATT and CDR2 SNEGSKA (reference sequence). The CDR3 is made up of 11 amino acids. Trimming pared 3 bases from V and 4 bases from J, leaving 7 bases between. The CDR3 coding sequence is TGCAGTGCTAGTCGGGAGTACGAGCAGTACTTC. Encoded protein: CSASREYEQYF.

This clone was found once. The J gene is TRBJ2-5, the V gene TRBV15; D is possibly TRBD1 (6 bases). The CDR3 is made up of 14 amino acids. From germline, CDR1 is LNHNV and CDR2 YYDKDF (reference sequence). The V end was cut by 5 bases, the J end by 5 bases, with 15 bases between. The CDR3 loop is CATSGLRGPETQYF. In DNA form, the CDR3 reads TGTGCCACCAGCGGCCTCAGGGGCCCGGAGACCCAGTACTTC.